The entry below describes one T cell receptor beta chain. Its antigen is unidentified. Method: immunoSEQ multiplex PCR; TCRdb's copy keeps in-frame clones and lacks some. The data contain about 130,000 clones, more than 75% of them singletons. The V end was cut by 5 bases, the J end by 3 bases, with 8 bases between. CDR3 length: 13 amino acids. The germline gives CDR1 SNHLY, CDR2 FYNNEI. This record belongs to a study of T cell responses to AZD1222 COVID-19 vaccine. Study-wide results and caveats: White British people made up most donors, females outnumbered males, and clonal diversity was possibly underestimated. Only six AZD1222 recipients tested seropositive at baseline.

The chain carries TRBV2 and TRBJ1-5; a possible D gene is TRBD1 (5 bases). Source: peripheral blood, taken on day 0 of AZD1222 vaccination. This receptor was taken from an adult in good health. CDR3 coding DNA: TGTGCCAGCAGTCAGGGAGTCAATCAGCCCCAGCATTTT. As protein: CASSQGVNQPQHF.